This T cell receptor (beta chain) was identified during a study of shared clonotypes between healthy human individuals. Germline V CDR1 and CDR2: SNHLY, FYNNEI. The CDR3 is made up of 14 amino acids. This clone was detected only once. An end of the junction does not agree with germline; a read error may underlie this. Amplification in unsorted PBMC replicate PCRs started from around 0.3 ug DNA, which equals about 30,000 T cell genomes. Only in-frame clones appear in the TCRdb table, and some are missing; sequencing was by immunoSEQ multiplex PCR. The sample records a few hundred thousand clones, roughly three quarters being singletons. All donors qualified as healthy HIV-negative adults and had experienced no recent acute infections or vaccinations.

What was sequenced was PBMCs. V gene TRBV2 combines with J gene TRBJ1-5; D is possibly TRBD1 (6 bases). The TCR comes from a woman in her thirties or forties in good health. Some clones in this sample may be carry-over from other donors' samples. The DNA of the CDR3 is TGTGTCAGCAGCCGGGAATACAGGGACCAGCCCCAGCATTTT. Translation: CVSSREYRDQPQHF.